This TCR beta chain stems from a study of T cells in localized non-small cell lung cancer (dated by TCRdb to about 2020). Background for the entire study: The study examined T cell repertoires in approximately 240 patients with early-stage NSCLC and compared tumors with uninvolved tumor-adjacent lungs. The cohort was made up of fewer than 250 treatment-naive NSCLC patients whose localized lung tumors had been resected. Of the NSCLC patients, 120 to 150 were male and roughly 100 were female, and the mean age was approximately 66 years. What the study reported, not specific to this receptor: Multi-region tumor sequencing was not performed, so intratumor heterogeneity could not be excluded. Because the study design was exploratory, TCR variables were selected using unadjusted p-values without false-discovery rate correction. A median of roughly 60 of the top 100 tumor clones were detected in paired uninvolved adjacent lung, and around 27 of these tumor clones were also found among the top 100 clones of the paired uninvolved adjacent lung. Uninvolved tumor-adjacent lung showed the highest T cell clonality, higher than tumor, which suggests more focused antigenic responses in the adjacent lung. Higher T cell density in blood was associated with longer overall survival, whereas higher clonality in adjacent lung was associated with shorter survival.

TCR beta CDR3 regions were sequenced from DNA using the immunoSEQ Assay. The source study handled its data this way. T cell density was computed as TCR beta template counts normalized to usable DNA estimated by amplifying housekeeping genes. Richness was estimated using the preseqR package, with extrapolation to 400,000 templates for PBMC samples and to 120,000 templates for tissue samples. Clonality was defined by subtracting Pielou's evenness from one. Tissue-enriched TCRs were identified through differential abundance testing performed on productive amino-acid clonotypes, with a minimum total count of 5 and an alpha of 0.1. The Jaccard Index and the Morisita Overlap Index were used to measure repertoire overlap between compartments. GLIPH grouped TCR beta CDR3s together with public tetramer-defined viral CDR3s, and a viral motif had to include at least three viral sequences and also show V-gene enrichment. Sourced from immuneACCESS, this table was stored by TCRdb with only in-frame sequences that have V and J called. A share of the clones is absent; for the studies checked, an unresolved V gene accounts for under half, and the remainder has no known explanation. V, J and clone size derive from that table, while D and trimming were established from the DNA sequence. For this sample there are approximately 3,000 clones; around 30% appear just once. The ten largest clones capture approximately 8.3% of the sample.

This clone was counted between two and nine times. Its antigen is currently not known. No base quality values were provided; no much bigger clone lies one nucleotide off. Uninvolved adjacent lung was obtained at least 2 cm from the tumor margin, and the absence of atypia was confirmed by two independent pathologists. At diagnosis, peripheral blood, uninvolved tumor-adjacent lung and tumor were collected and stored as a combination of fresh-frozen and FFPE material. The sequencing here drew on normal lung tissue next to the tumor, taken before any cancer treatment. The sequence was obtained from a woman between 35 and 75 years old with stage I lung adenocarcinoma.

Here is the DNA: TGTGCCAGCCGACTGTCCGCCAGGGCCGTAAGCAATCAGCCCCAGCATTTT. Its protein reads: CASRLSARAVSNQPQHF. This chain is built from TRBV19 and TRBJ1-5; TRBD1 is possibly the D segment (5 matching bases). Counted from cysteine to phenylalanine, this CDR3 has 17 amino acids. The DNA shown is the 51-base CDR3, in frame from base 1. The junction shows trimming of 9 bases on V and 1 base on J, plus 22 bases between the germline ends. CDR1 is given as LNHDA and CDR2 as SQIVND, both from the germline V gene (reference sequence).